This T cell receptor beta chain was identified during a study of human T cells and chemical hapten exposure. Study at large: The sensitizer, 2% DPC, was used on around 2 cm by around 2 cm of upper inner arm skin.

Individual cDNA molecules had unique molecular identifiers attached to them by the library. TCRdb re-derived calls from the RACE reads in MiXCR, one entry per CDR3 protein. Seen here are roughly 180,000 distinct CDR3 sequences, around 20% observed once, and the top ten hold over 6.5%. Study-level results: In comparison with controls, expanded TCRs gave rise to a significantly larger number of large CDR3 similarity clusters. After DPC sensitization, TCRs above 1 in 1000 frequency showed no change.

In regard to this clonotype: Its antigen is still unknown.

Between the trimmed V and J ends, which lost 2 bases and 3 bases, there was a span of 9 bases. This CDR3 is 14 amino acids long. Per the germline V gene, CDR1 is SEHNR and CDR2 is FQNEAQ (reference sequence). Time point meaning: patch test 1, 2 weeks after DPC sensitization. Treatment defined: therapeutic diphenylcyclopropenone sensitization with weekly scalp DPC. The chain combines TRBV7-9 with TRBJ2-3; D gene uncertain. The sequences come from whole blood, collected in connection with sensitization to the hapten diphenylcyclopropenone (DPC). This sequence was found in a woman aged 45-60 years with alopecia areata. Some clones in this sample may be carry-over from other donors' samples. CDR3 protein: CASSLSGRTDTQYF. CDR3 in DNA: TGTGCCAGCAGCTTATCCGGTCGTACAGATACGCAGTATTTT.